This T cell receptor beta chain originates from a study of beta chain features in type 1 diabetes. Whole-study findings and limits: Compared with healthy donors, patients appeared to share more similar naive, central memory and regulatory TCRB repertoires. Cells with high TCR expression could be over-represented when cDNA is sequenced.

The ends were cut back, 5 bases at V and 1 base at J, with 7 bases in the middle. CDR3 length: 13 residues. Germline CDR1 reads SGHVS; CDR2 reads FNYEAQ. As to this clone: Its antigen is still unknown. The sample contains more than one DNA sequence encoding this CDR3.

Sequenced material consisted of expressed TCRB transcripts (all of the isolated RNA was reverse transcribed). Here immunoSEQ multiplex PCR was the method, and the copy in TCRdb shows in-frame clones only, minus some. The profile shows fewer than 150,000 clones, 6.9% of them singletons. Sort purity for all populations was recorded as exceeding 98%. This chain connects TRBV7-6 to TRBJ2-3; D is perhaps TRBD1 (6 bases). The origin of this receptor is a woman aged 25 to 45 in good health. The sample taken for sequencing was central memory CD4+ T cells from blood. The CDR3, as DNA: TGTGCCAGCAGCCGACAGGGCACAGATACGCAGTATTTT. Its translation: CASSRQGTDTQYF.